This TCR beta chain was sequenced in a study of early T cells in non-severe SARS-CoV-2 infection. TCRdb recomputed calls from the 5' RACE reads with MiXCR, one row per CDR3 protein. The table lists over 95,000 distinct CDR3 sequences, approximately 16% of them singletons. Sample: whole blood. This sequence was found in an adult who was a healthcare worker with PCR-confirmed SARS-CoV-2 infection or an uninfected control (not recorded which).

The chain's CDR3 is CASSFLRRGGFQPQHF. In DNA form, the CDR3 reads TGTGCCAGCAGTTTCTTGAGGAGGGGGGGATTTCAGCCCCAGCATTTT. The chain recombines TRBV12-3 or TRBV12-4 with TRBJ1-5; maybe TRBD1 (6 bases). With 3 bases removed from V and 6 bases from J, the gap between germline ends came to 18 bases. This CDR3 is built from 16 residues.